This T cell receptor (beta chain) was recovered during a study of blood T cell repertoires in COVID-19 (dated by TCRdb to 2020 to 2022). Concerning the study at large: Collaborator samples came from the United States, Italy and Spain and covered acute and convalescent phases of COVID-19. Where HLA class I and class II types were available, the types were taken from metadata supplied by the sample provider, not from assay-based typing. The samples were drawn from two sources: the first 160 participants of the ongoing ImmuneRACE study, and approximately 1,300 subjects contributed by 6 global collaborators. The sample metadata nearly always contained a de-identified subject ID, COVID-19 status, age in years and sex. The repertoires were released in a freely available public database intended as a resource for research on the immune response to SARS-CoV-2. The prospective study material was composed of cDNA or gDNA derived from T cells, B-cell-depleted T cells, or PBMCs. The dataset comprised deeply sampled blood TCRbeta repertoires from subjects exposed to, actively infected with, or recovered from COVID-19. The study at large found these results: The amount of clinical and demographic metadata varied by source and participant and was provided uncurated.

The immunoSEQ Assay, a bias-controlled multiplex PCR, was used to amplify TCRbeta CDR3 regions from genomic DNA. The source study handled its data this way. The number of nucleated cells in each sample was estimated from the amplification of reference gene primers within the assay. To quantify the absolute abundance of each unique TCRbeta CDR3 rearrangement, sequence reads were collapsed and filtered. For each sample, productive Simpson clonality was calculated as the square root of Simpson's diversity index over productive rearrangements. As stored in TCRdb, this immuneACCESS dataset retains in-frame rearrangements with V and J assigned. A fraction of the clones does not appear; measured against another copy, unresolved V genes explain less than half of the discrepancy, and the remainder lacks a known reason. V, J and clone size derive from that table, while D and trimming were established from the DNA sequence. This sample comprises 100,000 or so clones, 90% to 95% of them detected only once. The leading ten clones occupy roughly 17% of the sample.

Concerning this clone itself: Its target antigen remains unknown. Within one base of it there is no much larger clone, and no base qualities were kept.

The collaborating institutions used their own protocols to collect whole blood in K2EDTA tubes. For TCRbeta analysis, collaborators shipped samples in one of three forms: frozen whole blood, isolated PBMCs, or DNA extracted from either of those sample types. Relative to germline, V is 4 bases shorter and J is 6 bases shorter, with 13 bases between their ends. CDR3 length: 13 amino acids, cysteine to phenylalanine. Of the read, only the CDR3 DNA is kept; its 39 bases are in frame from base 1. The receptor was derived from a man aged 50 or older with acute or convalescent COVID-19. The sequenced material came from peripheral blood. The chain employs TRBV12-3 or TRBV12-4 and TRBJ2-7; a tentative D call is TRBD2 (6 bases match). The nucleotides read TGTGCCAGCAGTTCCCGGTCGCGGGGCGAGCAGTACTTC. Its product reads: CASSSRSRGEQYF.